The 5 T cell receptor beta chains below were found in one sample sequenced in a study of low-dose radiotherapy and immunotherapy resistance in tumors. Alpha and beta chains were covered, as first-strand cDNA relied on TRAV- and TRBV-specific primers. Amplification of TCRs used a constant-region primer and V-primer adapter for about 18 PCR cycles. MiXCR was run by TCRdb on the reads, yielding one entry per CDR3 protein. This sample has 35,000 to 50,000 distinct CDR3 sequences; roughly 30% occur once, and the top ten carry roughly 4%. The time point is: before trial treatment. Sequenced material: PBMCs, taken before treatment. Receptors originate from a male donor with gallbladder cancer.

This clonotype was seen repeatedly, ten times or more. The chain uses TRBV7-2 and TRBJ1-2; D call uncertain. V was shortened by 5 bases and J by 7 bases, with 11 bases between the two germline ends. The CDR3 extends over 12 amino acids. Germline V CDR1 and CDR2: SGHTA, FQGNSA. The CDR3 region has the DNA TGTGCCAGCAGCCCTGAGTCGGGTGGCTACACCTTC. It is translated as CASSPESGGYTF.

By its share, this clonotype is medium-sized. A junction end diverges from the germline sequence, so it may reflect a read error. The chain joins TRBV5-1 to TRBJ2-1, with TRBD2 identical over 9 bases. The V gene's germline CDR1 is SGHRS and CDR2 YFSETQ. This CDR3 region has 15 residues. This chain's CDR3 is CASSLSGSSYNEQFF. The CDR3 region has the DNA TGTGCCAGCAGCCTTAGCGGGAGTTCCTACAATGAGCAGTTCTTC.

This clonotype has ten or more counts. CDR3 sequence reads: CASSRGFSVSSYNEQFF. The CDR3 nucleotides are TGTGCCAGCAGCCGGGGTTTTAGCGTGAGCTCCTACAATGAGCAGTTCTTC. This rearrangement joins TRBV3-1 to TRBJ2-1, with D possibly matching TRBD2 (5 bases). The CDR3 has 17 residues. Deletions cut 4 bases from V and 0 bases from J, with 16 bases between. Germline assignment: CDR1 LGHDT and CDR2 YNNKEL (reference sequence).

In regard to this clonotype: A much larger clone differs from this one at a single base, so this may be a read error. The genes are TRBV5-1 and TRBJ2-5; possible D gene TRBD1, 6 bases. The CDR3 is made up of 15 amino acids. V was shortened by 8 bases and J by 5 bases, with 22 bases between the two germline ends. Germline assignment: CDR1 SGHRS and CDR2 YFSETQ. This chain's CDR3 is CARSIGAQGWETQYF. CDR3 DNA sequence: TGCGCCAGGAGCATTGGCGCACAGGGCTGGGAGACCCAGTACTTC.

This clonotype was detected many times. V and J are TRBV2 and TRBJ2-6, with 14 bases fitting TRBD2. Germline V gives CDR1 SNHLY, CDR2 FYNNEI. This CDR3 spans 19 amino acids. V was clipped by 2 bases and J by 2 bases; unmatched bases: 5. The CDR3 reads CASSELRLAGGPGANVLTF. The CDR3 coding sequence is TGTGCCAGCAGTGAACTCCGACTAGCGGGGGGGCCTGGGGCCAACGTCCTGACTTTC.